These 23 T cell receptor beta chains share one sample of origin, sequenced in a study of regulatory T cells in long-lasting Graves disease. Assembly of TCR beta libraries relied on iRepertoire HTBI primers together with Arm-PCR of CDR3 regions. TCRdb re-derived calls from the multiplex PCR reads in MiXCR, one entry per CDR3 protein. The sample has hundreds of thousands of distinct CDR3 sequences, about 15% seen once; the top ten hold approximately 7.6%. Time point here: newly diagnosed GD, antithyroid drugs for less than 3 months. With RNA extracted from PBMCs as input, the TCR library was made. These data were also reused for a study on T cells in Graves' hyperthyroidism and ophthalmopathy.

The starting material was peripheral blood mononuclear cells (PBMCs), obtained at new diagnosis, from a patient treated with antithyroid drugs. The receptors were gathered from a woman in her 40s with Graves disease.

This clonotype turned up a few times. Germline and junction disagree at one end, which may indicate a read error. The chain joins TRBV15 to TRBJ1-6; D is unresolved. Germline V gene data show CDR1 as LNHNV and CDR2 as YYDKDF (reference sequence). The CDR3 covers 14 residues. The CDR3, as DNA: TGTGCCACCAGCAGGCACGTTATGGGTCCCCACCTTCTTTTT. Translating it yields CATSRHVMGPHLLF.

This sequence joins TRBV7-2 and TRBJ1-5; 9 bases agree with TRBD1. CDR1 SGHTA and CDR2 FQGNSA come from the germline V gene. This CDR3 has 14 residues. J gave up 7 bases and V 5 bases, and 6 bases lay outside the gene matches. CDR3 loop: CASSTGTGKQPQHF. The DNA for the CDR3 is TGTGCCAGCAGCACCGGGACAGGGAAACAGCCCCAGCATTTT.

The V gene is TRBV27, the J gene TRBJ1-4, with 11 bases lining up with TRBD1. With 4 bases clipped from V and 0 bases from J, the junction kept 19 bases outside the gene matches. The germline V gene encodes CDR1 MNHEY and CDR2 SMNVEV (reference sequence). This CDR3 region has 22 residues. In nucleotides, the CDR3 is TGTGCCAGCAGTTCCCCCGGGACAGGGGGTAAAGTGTTGGGGACAACTAATGAAAAACTGTTTTTT. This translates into CASSSPGTGGKVLGTTNEKLFF.

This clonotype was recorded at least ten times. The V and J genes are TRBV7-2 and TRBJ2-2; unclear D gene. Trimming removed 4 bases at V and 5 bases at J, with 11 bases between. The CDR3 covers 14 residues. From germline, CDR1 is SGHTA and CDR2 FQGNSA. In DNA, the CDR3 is TGTGCCAGCAGCTCCAGCCCCGTGACCGGGGAGCTGTTTTTT. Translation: CASSSSPVTGELFF.

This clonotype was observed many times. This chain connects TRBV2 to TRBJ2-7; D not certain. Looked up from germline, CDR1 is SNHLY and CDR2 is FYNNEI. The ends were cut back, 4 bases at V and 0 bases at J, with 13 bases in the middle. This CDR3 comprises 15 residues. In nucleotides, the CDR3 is TGTGCCAGCAGTGCGGGCACCCTCCGCTCCTACGAGCAGTACTTC. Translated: CASSAGTLRSYEQYF. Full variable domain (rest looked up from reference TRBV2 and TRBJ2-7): EPEVTQTPSHQVTQMGQEVILRCVPISNHLYFYWYRQILGQKVEFLVSFYNNEISEKSEIFDDQFSVERPDGSNFTLKIRSTKLEDSAMYFCASSAGTLRSYEQYFGPGTRLTVT.

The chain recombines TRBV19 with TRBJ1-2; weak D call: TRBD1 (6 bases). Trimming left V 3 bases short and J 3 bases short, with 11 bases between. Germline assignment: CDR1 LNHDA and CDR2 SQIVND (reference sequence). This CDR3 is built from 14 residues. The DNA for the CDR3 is TGTGCCAGTAGTATGGGGGGGGCGGACTATGGCTACACCTTC. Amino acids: CASSMGGADYGYTF.

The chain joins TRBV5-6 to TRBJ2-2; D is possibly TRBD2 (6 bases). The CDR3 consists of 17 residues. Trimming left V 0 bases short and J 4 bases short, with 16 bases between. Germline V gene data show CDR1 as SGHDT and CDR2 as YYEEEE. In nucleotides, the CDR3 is TGTGCCAGCAGCTTGGCCATGCGGGGTCGTTCCACCGGGGAGCTGTTTTTT. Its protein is CASSLAMRGRSTGELFF.

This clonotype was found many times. The CDR3 DNA sequence: TGCAGTGCCAAAGCGACCCCTCGACAGGGGGCCAGGAACACTGAAGCTTTCTTT. Amino acid sequence: CSAKATPRQGARNTEAFF. The chain carries TRBV20-1 and TRBJ1-1; TRBD1 matches 10 bases. Trimming took 6 bases from V and 1 from J; bases not matched to a gene: 17. In germline, CDR1 is DFQATT, CDR2 SNEGSKA (reference sequence). The CDR3 is made up of 18 amino acids.

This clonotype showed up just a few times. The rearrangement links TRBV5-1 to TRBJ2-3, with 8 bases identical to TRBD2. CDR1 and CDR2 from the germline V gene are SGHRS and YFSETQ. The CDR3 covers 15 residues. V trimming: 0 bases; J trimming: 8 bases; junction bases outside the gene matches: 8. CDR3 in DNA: TGCGCCAGCAGCTTGGGGGTCGCGGGAGGTGTTACGCAGTATTTT. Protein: CASSLGVAGGVTQYF.

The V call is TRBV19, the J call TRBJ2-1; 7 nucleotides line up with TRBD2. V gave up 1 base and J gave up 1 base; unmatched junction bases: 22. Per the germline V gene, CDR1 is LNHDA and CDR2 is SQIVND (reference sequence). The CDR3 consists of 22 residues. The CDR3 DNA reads TGTGCCAGTAGTATAGGCGTTTGGCTGCGGGAGAAGGTCCGCCGGTCCTACAATGAGCAGTTCTTC. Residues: CASSIGVWLREKVRRSYNEQFF.

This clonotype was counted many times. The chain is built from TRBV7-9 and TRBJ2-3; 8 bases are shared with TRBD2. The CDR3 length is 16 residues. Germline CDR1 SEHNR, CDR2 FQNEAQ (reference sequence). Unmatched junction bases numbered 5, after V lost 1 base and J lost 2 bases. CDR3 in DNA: TGTGCCAGCAGCTTAGGGCGGGGGGCCTACACAGATACGCAGTATTTT. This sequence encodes CASSLGRGAYTDTQYF. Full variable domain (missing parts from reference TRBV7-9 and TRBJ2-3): DTGVSQNPRHKITKRGQNVTFRCDPISEHNRLYWYRQTLGQGPEFLTYFQNEAQLEKSRLLSDRFSAERPKGSFSTLEIQRTEQGDSAMYLCASSLGRGAYTDTQYFGPGTRLTVL.

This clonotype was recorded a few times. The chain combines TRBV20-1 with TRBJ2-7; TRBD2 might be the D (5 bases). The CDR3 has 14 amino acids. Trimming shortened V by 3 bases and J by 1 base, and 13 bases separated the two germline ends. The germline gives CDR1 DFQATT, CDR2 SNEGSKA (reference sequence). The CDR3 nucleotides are TGCAGTGCTAGCGGAGAGGGAGCTTCCTACGAGCAGTACTTC. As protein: CSASGEGASYEQYF.

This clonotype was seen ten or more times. The CDR3 is CATSDGGLAVGYEQYF. In DNA form, the CDR3 reads TGTGCCACCAGCGACGGGGGACTAGCGGTAGGGTACGAGCAGTACTTC. V usage is TRBV15 and J usage is TRBJ2-7; 11 bases line up with TRBD2. The CDR3 spans 16 residues. The V and J ends lost 5 bases and 4 bases, in that order; junction bases with no gene match: 10. From germline, CDR1 is LNHNV and CDR2 YYDKDF (reference sequence).

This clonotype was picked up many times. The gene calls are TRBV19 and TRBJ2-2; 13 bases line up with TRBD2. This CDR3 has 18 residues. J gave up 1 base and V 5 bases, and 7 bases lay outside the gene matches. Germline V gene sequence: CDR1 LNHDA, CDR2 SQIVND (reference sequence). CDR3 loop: CASSRGLAGALNTGELFF. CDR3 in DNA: TGTGCCAGTAGTCGAGGACTAGCGGGAGCCCTGAACACCGGGGAGCTGTTTTTT.

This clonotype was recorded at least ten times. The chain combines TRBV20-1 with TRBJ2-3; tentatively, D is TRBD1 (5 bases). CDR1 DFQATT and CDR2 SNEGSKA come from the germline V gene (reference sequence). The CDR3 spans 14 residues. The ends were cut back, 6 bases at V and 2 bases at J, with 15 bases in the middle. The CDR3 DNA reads TGCAGTGCCCCCAGGGTATCGAACACAGATACGCAGTATTTT. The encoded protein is CSAPRVSNTDTQYF.

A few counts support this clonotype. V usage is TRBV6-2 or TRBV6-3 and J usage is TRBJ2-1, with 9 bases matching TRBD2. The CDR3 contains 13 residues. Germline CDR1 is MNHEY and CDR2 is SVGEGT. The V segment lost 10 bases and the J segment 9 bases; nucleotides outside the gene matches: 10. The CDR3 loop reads CAMGTSQWGEQFF. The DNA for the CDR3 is TGTGCCATGGGGACTAGCCAATGGGGTGAGCAGTTCTTC.

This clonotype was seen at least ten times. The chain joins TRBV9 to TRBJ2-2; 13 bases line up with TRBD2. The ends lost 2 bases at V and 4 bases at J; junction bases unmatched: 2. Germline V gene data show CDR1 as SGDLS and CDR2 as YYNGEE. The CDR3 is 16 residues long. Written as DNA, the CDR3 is TGTGCCAGCAGCGTTGGACTAGCGGGGGCCACCGGGGAGCTGTTTTTT. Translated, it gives CASSVGLAGATGELFF.

CDR3 region: CASSIGPGTYEQYF. The CDR3 DNA sequence: TGTGCCAGTAGTATAGGGCCAGGCACCTACGAGCAGTACTTC. The chain carries TRBV19 and TRBJ2-7; D remains unclear. V was trimmed by 1 base and J by 2 bases, leaving 9 bases between them. The germline V gene has CDR1 LNHDA and CDR2 SQIVND (reference sequence). The CDR3 spans 14 residues.

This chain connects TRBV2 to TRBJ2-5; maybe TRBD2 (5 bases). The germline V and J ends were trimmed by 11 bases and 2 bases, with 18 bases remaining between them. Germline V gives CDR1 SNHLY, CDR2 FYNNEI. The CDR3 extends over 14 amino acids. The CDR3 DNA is TGTGCCGGACGGAGCGGAACTCATCAAGAGACCCAGTACTTC. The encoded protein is CAGRSGTHQETQYF.

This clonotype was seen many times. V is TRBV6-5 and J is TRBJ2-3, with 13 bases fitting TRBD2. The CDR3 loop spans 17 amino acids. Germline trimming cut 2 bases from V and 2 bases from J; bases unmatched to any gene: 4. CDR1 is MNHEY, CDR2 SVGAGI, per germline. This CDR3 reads CASSYGGLAGPTDTQYF. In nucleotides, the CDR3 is TGTGCCAGCAGTTACGGGGGACTAGCGGGACCCACAGATACGCAGTATTTT.

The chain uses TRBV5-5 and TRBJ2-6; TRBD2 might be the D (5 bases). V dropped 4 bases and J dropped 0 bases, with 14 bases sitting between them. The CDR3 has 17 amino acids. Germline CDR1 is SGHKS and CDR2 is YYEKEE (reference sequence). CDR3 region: CASSPERLNSGANVLTF. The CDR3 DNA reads TGTGCCAGCAGCCCCGAAAGACTAAACTCTGGGGCCAACGTCCTGACTTTC.

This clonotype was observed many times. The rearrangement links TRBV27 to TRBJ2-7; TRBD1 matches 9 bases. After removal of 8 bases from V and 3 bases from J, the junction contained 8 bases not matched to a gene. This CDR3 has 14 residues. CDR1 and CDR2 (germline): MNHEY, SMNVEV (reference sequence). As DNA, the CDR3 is TGTGCCAGCCTCAGAACAGGGGGCCACTACGAGCAGTACTTC. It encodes CASLRTGGHYEQYF.

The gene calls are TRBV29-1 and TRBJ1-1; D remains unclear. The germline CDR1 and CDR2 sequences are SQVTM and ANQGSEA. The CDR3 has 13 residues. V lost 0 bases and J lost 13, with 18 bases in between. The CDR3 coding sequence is TGCAGCGTTGAAGATAGGACCGGGCGGGAGGGTTTCTTT. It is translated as CSVEDRTGREGFF.